One and the same sample provided the 6 T cell receptor beta chains below, sequenced in a study of CD4 T cells in relation to SARS-CoV-2 and coronaviruses. Sequencing used immunoSEQ multiplex PCR; TCRdb keeps in-frame clones, though not all of them. The sample records about 24,000 clones, approximately 72% being singletons. These receptors are not linked to any known antigen. Before the COVID-19 pandemic, during about 2011-2019, CD4+ T cells were taken from unexposed donors. After about ten days of culture, CD4+ T cells were isolated. Sequenced input: CD4+ T cells from PBMCs, cultured in vitro. The receptors were sampled from a human donor in good health.

The chain uses TRBV15 and TRBJ2-3, with TRBD2 matching over 8 bases. The V gene end was trimmed by 0 bases and the J gene end by 5 bases; junction bases not matched to a gene: 13. Per germline, CDR1 LNHNV and CDR2 YYDKDF (reference sequence). The CDR3 is 18 amino acids. The CDR3 protein is CATSRDLGTRLTKDTQYF. The CDR3 DNA reads TGTGCCACCAGCAGAGATTTGGGGACTAGGTTAACTAAAGATACGCAGTATTTT.

The chain recombines TRBV15 with TRBJ2-4; the match to TRBD1 covers 8 bases. After removal of 4 bases from V and 10 bases from J, the junction contained 12 bases not matched to a gene. This CDR3 has 15 residues. From germline, CDR1 is LNHNV and CDR2 YYDKDF (reference sequence). In DNA, the CDR3 is TGTGCCACCAGCATTCCAGGACAGGGAACTGGAATTCAGTACTTC. This codes for CATSIPGQGTGIQYF.

The chain uses TRBV2 and TRBJ2-1, with D unresolved. V dropped 6 bases and J dropped 2 bases, with 8 bases sitting between them. This CDR3 contains 13 residues. Germline CDR1 SNHLY, CDR2 FYNNEI. The CDR3 sequence is CASRKMTYNEQFF. CDR3 sequence (DNA): TGTGCCAGCAGGAAAATGACCTACAATGAGCAGTTCTTC.

J is TRBJ2-7 and V is TRBV18; D is possibly TRBD1 (6 bases). Trimming stripped 6 bases from V and 6 bases from J, with 18 bases between. In germline, CDR1 is KGHSH, CDR2 LQKENI. The CDR3 totals 14 residues. The CDR3 protein is CASSKQGLSGEQYF. The CDR3 DNA follows: TGTGCCAGCTCGAAACAGGGTTTATCTGGCGAGCAGTACTTC.

The CDR3 DNA is TGTGCCAGCAGCCAAGACACTTACCAAGAGACCCAGTACTTC. It yields the protein CASSQDTYQETQYF. The chain is built from TRBV3-1 (or the pseudogene TRBV3-2) and TRBJ2-5; D gene uncertain. Trimming took off 0 bases at V and 0 bases at J, with 5 bases between the two ends. Germline V lookup: CDR1 LGHDT, CDR2 YNNKEL (reference sequence). The CDR3 covers 14 residues.

This chain uses TRBV30 with TRBJ2-1, with D possibly being TRBD2 (6 bases). Germline V CDR1 and CDR2: GTSNPN, SVGIG (reference sequence). Between the trimmed V and J ends, which lost 3 bases and 9 bases, there was a span of 12 bases. The CDR3 extends over 12 amino acids. CDR3: CAWRELGGEQFF. The CDR3 DNA is TGTGCCTGGAGAGAATTGGGGGGTGAGCAGTTCTTC.